These 2 T cell receptor beta chains were all obtained from the same sample, sequenced in a study of blood T cell repertoires in COVID-19. Measured with immunoSEQ multiplex PCR; TCRdb has only the in-frame clones, and not every one. Of approximately 320,000 clones listed, around nine tenths were seen once; the top ten hold around 2.5%. The sample taken for sequencing was PBMCs or T cells enriched from blood (not recorded which). The receptors were gathered from a man aged 55 to 69 who had recovered from COVID-19.

This clone was picked up one time. The rearrangement joins TRBV29-1 to TRBJ2-1; 11 bases are shared with TRBD1. CDR1 is SQVTM, CDR2 ANQGSEA, per germline. There are 12 residues in the CDR3. Losses at the gene ends were 6 bases for V and 9 bases for J; bases not matched to a gene: 4. CDR3 residues: CSVRTGGSEQFF. CDR3 bases: TGCAGCGTCCGGACAGGGGGCAGTGAGCAGTTCTTC.

V usage is TRBV3-1 (or the pseudogene TRBV3-2) and J usage is TRBJ1-2; the D gene is possibly TRBD1 (6 bases). Trimming removed 4 bases at V and 6 bases at J, with 15 bases between. Germline lookup yields CDR1 LGHDT and CDR2 YNNKEL (reference sequence). This CDR3 spans 14 amino acids. The CDR3 nucleotides read TGTGCCAGCAGCCCGTTACAGGGTACCGATGGCTACACCTTC. Protein: CASSPLQGTDGYTF.